Below are 25 T cell receptor beta chains sequenced from a single sample in a study of blood T cell repertoires in COVID-19. Using immunoSEQ multiplex PCR, the repertoire was profiled, and TCRdb retains in-frame clones only, with some absent. In the table there are 450,000 to 500,000 clones, roughly 90% of which are singletons. The material sequenced was PBMCs or T cells enriched from blood (not recorded which). These receptors all come from a woman in her late teens or twenties who had recovered from COVID-19.

This clone was seen a single time. This rearrangement joins TRBV2 to TRBJ1-2, with TRBD1 identical over 8 bases. Germline CDR1 is SNHLY and CDR2 is FYNNEI. The V and J ends lost 7 bases and 5 bases, in that order; junction bases with no gene match: 6. CDR3 length: 13 amino acids. Here the CDR3 DNA reads TGTGCCAGCAAAGGACAGGGCCATTATGGCTACACCTTC. Protein product: CASKGQGHYGYTF.

V usage is TRBV30 and J usage is TRBJ1-5, with D perhaps matching TRBD1 (5 bases). The CDR3 sequence is 13 residues long. Germline-derived CDR1 and CDR2 are GTSNPN and SVGIG (reference sequence). Trimming cost V 0 bases and J 15 bases, with 18 bases left between them. CDR3: CAWSVNIGAARHF. The CDR3 DNA reads as TGTGCCTGGAGTGTCAATATTGGGGCAGCCAGGCATTTT. The full variable domain, its missing parts supplied by reference TRBV30 and TRBJ1-5, is SQTIHQWPATLVQPVGSPLSLECTVEGTSNPNLYWYRQAAGRGLQLLFYSVGIGQISSEVPQNLSASRPQDRQFILSSKKLLLSDSGFYLCAWSVNIGAARHFGDGTRLSIL.

The chain combines TRBV30 with TRBJ1-1; D possibly corresponds to TRBD1 (5 bases). The germline CDR1 and CDR2 sequences are GTSNPN and SVGIG (reference sequence). V was shortened by 1 base and J by 5 bases, with 14 bases between the two germline ends. This CDR3 comprises 14 residues. The CDR3 DNA sequence: TGTGCCTGGAGTGCCCTGCCCCGGGGGACTGAAGCTTTCTTT. This sequence encodes CAWSALPRGTEAFF.

The chain is built from TRBV7-2 and TRBJ1-2; possible D gene TRBD1, 5 bases. There are 16 residues in the CDR3. V dropped 5 bases and J dropped 4 bases, with 20 bases sitting between them. Looked up from germline, CDR1 is SGHTA and CDR2 is FQGNSA. Here the CDR3 DNA reads TGTGCCAGCAGCCCCAACGTGGGGGGTGGAGGCTATGGCTACACCTTC. Amino acids: CASSPNVGGGGYGYTF.

The chain employs TRBV18 and TRBJ1-1, with D tentatively TRBD1 (6 bases). The CDR3 sequence is 17 residues long. Trimming took 6 bases from V and 4 from J, leaving 24 bases between them. The germline V gene has CDR1 KGHSH and CDR2 LQKENI. The CDR3 DNA reads as TGTGCCAGCTCGCCAAAACAGGGAACCCTCAGGAGCACTGAAGCTTTCTTT. Encoded protein: CASSPKQGTLRSTEAFF.

The chain combines TRBV28 with TRBJ2-1, with D tentatively TRBD2 (6 bases). Trimming stripped 8 bases from V and 3 bases from J, with 14 bases between. The CDR3 has 14 residues. Germline V gene data show CDR1 as MDHEN and CDR2 as SYDVKM. CDR3 amino acids: CASLGAGLYNEQFF. The DNA of the CDR3 is TGTGCCAGCCTTGGGGCGGGGCTCTACAATGAGCAGTTCTTC.

J is TRBJ1-5 and V is TRBV5-1; TRBD1 is a possible D gene (6 bases). V was cut by 4 bases and J by 2 bases, with 7 bases left in between. The CDR3 loop spans 13 amino acids. Germline values: CDR1 SGHRS, CDR2 YFSETQ. The CDR3 loop reads CASSEGGNQPQHF. CDR3 nucleotide sequence: TGCGCCAGCAGCGAGGGGGGCAATCAGCCCCAGCATTTT. Variable domain in full (rest from reference TRBV5-1 and TRBJ1-5): KAGVTQTPRYLIKTRGQQVTLSCSPISGHRSVSWYQQTPGQGLQFLFEYFSETQRNKGNFPGRFSGRQFSNSRSEMNVSTLELGDSALYLCASSEGGNQPQHFGDGTRLSIL.

The V and J genes are TRBV6-5 and TRBJ1-1; D may be TRBD1 (5 bases). The germline V gene encodes CDR1 MNHEY and CDR2 SVGAGI. V gave up 10 bases and J gave up 1 base, with 13 bases separating them. The CDR3 totals 13 residues. CDR3 loop: CATIDSTNTEAFF. In DNA form, the CDR3 reads TGTGCCACCATAGACAGTACGAACACTGAAGCTTTCTTT.

The V call is TRBV5-6, the J call TRBJ1-1; a weak D match, TRBD1 (5 bases). The CDR3 has 15 residues. Germline CDR1 is SGHDT and CDR2 is YYEEEE. V dropped 0 bases and J dropped 1 base, with 10 bases sitting between them. The CDR3 loop reads CASSLADRGNTEAFF. CDR3 bases: TGTGCCAGCAGCTTGGCCGATAGGGGGAACACTGAAGCTTTCTTT.

V is TRBV6-2 or TRBV6-3 and J is TRBJ1-6, with unresolved D. The V end lost 5 bases, the J end lost 8 bases, and 16 bases lay between the germline ends. The CDR3 spans 15 residues. Germline V gives CDR1 MNHEY, CDR2 SVGEGT. CDR3 amino acids: CASSVYRHKDSPLHF. DNA for the CDR3: TGTGCCAGCAGTGTTTACAGACATAAGGATTCACCCCTCCACTTT.

The chain has TRBV12-5 and TRBJ1-4; TRBD1 aligns across 7 bases. The CDR3 runs 15 residues. V was clipped by 5 bases and J by 2 bases; unmatched bases: 5. CDR1 and CDR2 from the germline V gene are LGHNT and FRNRAP. CDR3 sequence reads: CASGTLQGTNEKLFF. CDR3 DNA sequence: TGTGCTAGTGGTACCTTACAGGGGACTAATGAAAAACTGTTTTTT.

The rearrangement uses TRBV12-3 or TRBV12-4 and TRBJ1-1; D unclear. Trimming shortened V by 5 bases and J by 5 bases, and 12 bases separated the two germline ends. The CDR3 runs to 13 residues. The CDR3 region is CASSPNRRTEAFF. The CDR3 DNA reads as TGTGCCAGCAGTCCAAACCGGAGGACTGAAGCTTTCTTT.

This chain connects TRBV9 to TRBJ1-1; D not resolved. Germline assignment: CDR1 SGDLS and CDR2 YYNGEE. The CDR3 consists of 15 residues. V was cut by 3 bases and J by 0 bases, with 12 bases left in between. The CDR3 loop reads CASSADGDMNTEAFF. CDR3 nucleotides: TGTGCCAGCAGCGCTGACGGCGACATGAACACTGAAGCTTTCTTT. Variable domain in full (rest from reference TRBV9 and TRBJ1-1): DSGVTQTPKHLITATGQRVTLRCSPRSGDLSVYWYQQSLDQGLQFLIQYYNGEERAKGNILERFSAQQFPDLHSELNLSSLELGDSALYFCASSADGDMNTEAFFGQGTRLTVV.

The chain carries TRBV6-5 and TRBJ1-4; TRBD1 might be the D (6 bases). V lost 8 bases and J lost 6, with 10 bases in between. The CDR3 covers 12 residues. Per germline, CDR1 MNHEY and CDR2 SVGAGI. CDR3 region: CASSAGDEKLFF. CDR3 nucleotides: TGTGCCAGCTCAGCAGGGGATGAAAAACTGTTTTTT.

The chain links TRBV18 to TRBJ2-2; 7 bases map to TRBD1. Unmatched junction bases numbered 5, after V lost 0 bases and J lost 1 base. The CDR3 is 17 amino acids. Germline loops: CDR1 KGHSH, CDR2 LQKENI. DNA for the CDR3: TGTGCCAGCTCACCACCTAACCGGGACAGGAACACCGGGGAGCTGTTTTTT. It is translated as CASSPPNRDRNTGELFF.

This clone was seen a single time. The CDR3 bases are TGCGCCAGCAGCTCCCCAGACAGGGTGTCTGGCTACACCTTC. Protein: CASSSPDRVSGYTF. V gene TRBV5-1 combines with J gene TRBJ1-2; 7 bases line up with TRBD1. This CDR3 is built from 14 residues. V dropped 3 bases and J dropped 7; count of bases not matched to a gene: 9. Germline V gene lookup returns CDR1 SGHRS and CDR2 YFSETQ.

The chain uses TRBV30 and TRBJ2-4; the D gene is possibly TRBD1 (5 bases). The germline V and J ends were trimmed by 5 bases and 2 bases, with 13 bases remaining between them. Per germline, CDR1 GTSNPN and CDR2 SVGIG (reference sequence). The CDR3 consists of 14 residues. The DNA of the CDR3 is TGTGCCTGGCACTCGCAGGGATCCAAAAACATTCAGTACTTC. Encoded protein: CAWHSQGSKNIQYF.

The chain has TRBV27 and TRBJ1-2; D call uncertain. In germline, CDR1 is MNHEY, CDR2 SMNVEV (reference sequence). Trimming pared 5 bases from V and 4 bases from J, leaving 17 bases between. CDR3 length: 15 amino acids. This CDR3 is CASSPTSRGPYGYTF. The CDR3 coding sequence is TGTGCCAGCAGTCCCACTTCGAGAGGGCCCTATGGCTACACCTTC.

V and J are TRBV7-2 and TRBJ1-2, with TRBD1 identical over 10 bases. Germline lookup yields CDR1 SGHTA and CDR2 FQGNSA. The CDR3 extends over 15 amino acids. Trimming cost V 5 bases and J 5 bases; bases outside gene matches: 8. CDR3 bases: TGTGCCAGCAGCCCTGTGACAGGGGGCGGGTATGGCTACACCTTC. Translation: CASSPVTGGGYGYTF.

The gene calls are TRBV2 and TRBJ1-3; D uncertain. Germline V gene lookup returns CDR1 SNHLY and CDR2 FYNNEI. CDR3 length: 14 amino acids. V was shortened by 2 bases and J by 0 bases, with 5 bases between the two germline ends. CDR3: CASSEQISGNTIYF. The CDR3 DNA is TGTGCCAGCAGTGAACAGATCTCTGGAAACACCATATATTTT.

This chain uses TRBV28 with TRBJ1-1, with 9 bases matching TRBD1. Germline V gives CDR1 MDHEN, CDR2 SYDVKM. Trimming at V came to 6 bases and at J to 1 base, leaving 6 bases not matched to a gene. The CDR3 is made up of 15 amino acids. CDR3 DNA: TGTGCCAGCAGGCGCCGGGACAGGGCGAACACTGAAGCTTTCTTT. This sequence encodes CASRRRDRANTEAFF.

There are a few counts of this clone. The rearrangement uses TRBV12-5 and TRBJ1-6; 9 nucleotides align to TRBD1. The CDR3 is 15 amino acids. V was pared by 1 base and J by 7 bases, with 2 bases of the junction left unmatched. Germline V CDR1 and CDR2: LGHNT, FRNRAP. CDR3 in DNA: TGTGCTAGTGGTTTGGCCGGACAGGGGAATTCACCCCTCCACTTT. Translation gives CASGLAGQGNSPLHF.

V gene TRBV2 combines with J gene TRBJ1-3; 9 nucleotides match TRBD1. The CDR3 runs to 15 residues. The V and J ends lost 6 bases and 2 bases, in that order; junction bases with no gene match: 5. CDR1 is SNHLY and CDR2 is FYNNEI in the germline V gene. CDR3 sequence reads: CASRVQGAPGNTIYF. CDR3 nucleotides: TGTGCCAGCAGAGTACAGGGGGCGCCTGGAAACACCATATATTTT.

This chain uses TRBV6-5 with TRBJ2-3, with 7 positions matching TRBD1. The CDR3 has 15 residues. The germline CDR1 and CDR2 sequences are MNHEY and SVGAGI. The junction had 9 bases not matched to a gene; V was cut back by 8 bases and J by 1 base. The CDR3 sequence: CASARDQGGTDTQYF. Here the CDR3 DNA reads TGTGCCAGCGCCCGGGACCAGGGGGGCACAGATACGCAGTATTTT.

The chain has TRBV18 and TRBJ2-1; TRBD1 matches 11 bases. Germline values: CDR1 KGHSH, CDR2 LQKENI. The CDR3 sequence is 14 residues long. Losses at the gene ends were 5 bases for V and 6 bases for J; bases not matched to a gene: 3. CDR3 DNA: TGTGCCAGCTCATCGGGGACAGGGGGCAATGAGCAGTTCTTC. This gives the protein CASSSGTGGNEQFF.